This T cell receptor beta chain is from a study of early T cells in non-severe SARS-CoV-2 infection. This CDR3 region has 13 residues. Germline CDR1 SSHAT, CDR2 FNYEAQ (reference sequence). The sample holds many counts of this clonotype. One junction end disagrees with the germline gene, perhaps due to a read error. TCRdb passed the 5' RACE reads through MiXCR, listing each CDR3 protein once. The data hold approximately 26,000 distinct CDR3 sequences, with about 5% observed a single time. This TCR came from an adult who was a healthcare worker with PCR-confirmed SARS-CoV-2 infection or an uninfected control (not recorded which). The material sequenced was whole blood. The rearrangement uses TRBV7-7 and TRBJ2-3; perhaps TRBD2 as D (6 bases). CDR3 loop: CASSPDYADTQYF. The CDR3 DNA sequence: TGTGCTAGCAGCCCGGACTACGCAGATACGCAGTATTTT.